The 2 T cell receptor beta chains below come from one sample, sequenced in a study of T-cell memory formation after mild COVID-19 (dated by TCRdb to the early 2020s). Libraries were prepared through 5' RACE. These reads were obtained on an Illumina NovaSeq 6000. TCRdb cleaned the public reads at Q25 with fastp, built clones with MiXCR and kept in-frame beta chains. Every CDR3 protein is listed once, alongside the most common genes and DNA of its rows. The sample table contains some 280,000 distinct CDR3 sequences; only one count was recorded for roughly 16% of them. The top ten constitute roughly 20% of the sample. The specimen sequenced was PBMCs or a T cell subset sorted from them (not recorded which). The receptors derive from a man aged 18-30 years who had mild COVID-19 (a few samples of this study predate the infection). The sample titles of this study are shuffled in the database, so cell type and time point are left out; the donor was told from shared clones.

This clonotype came up a few times. The chain is built from TRBV20-1 and TRBJ2-3; TRBD2 matches 11 bases. CDR3 size: 16 residues. V gave up 4 bases and J gave up 4 bases; unmatched junction bases: 10. Germline V gene lookup returns CDR1 DFQATT and CDR2 SNEGSKA (reference sequence). CDR3 protein: CSATPLAGGRADTQYF. As DNA, the CDR3 is TGCAGTGCTACCCCCTTAGCGGGGGGGCGGGCAGATACGCAGTATTTT.

This clonotype turned up a few times. The gene calls are TRBV12-3 or TRBV12-4 and TRBJ1-6; a weak D match, TRBD1 (5 bases). The CDR3 is 15 amino acids. V lost 6 bases to trimming and J lost 1 base, with 10 bases between them. This chain's CDR3 is CASRPRGSYNSPLHF. CDR3 in DNA: TGTGCCAGCAGACCACGGGGGTCCTATAATTCACCCCTCCACTTT.